This is a list of T cell receptor beta chains from one sample in a study of cytotoxic CD8 clonotypes in ibrutinib-treated CLL. Data came from immunoSEQ multiplex PCR; TCRdb stores just in-frame clones and leaves some out. The sample consists of about 22,000 clones, around 84% of them appearing once. The source material was PBMCs, sampled before ibrutinib treatment. The receptors derive from a human donor with chronic lymphocytic leukemia. CDR3s include the opening cysteine and the closing phenylalanine or tryptophan.

j_gene	len	v_gene	CDR3aa
TRBJ2-7	13	TRBV10-3	CATEAGGSYEQYF
TRBJ2-3	14	TRBV11-2	CASSLDLSTDTQYF
TRBJ2-1	16	TRBV19	CASSPGRAPPYNEQFF
TRBJ2-1	16	TRBV11-2	CASSLEGRASYNEQFF
TRBJ1-1	14	TRBV5-1	CASSGVVGSTEAFF
TRBJ2-3	15	TRBV6-4	CASSAGTSGTDTQYF
TRBJ2-3	15	TRBV5-1	CASSFVRGSSDTQYF
TRBJ2-7	15	TRBV5-1	CASSPEGQISYEQYF
TRBJ2-4	13	TRBV27	CASSYSVKNIQYF
TRBJ2-7	21	TRBV28	CASSLESVRKRQRQGISEQYF
TRBJ1-2	13	TRBV10-3	CAIRPDREDGYTF
TRBJ2-7	16	TRBV7-9	CASSQAVGQDYYEQYF